This record concerns one TCR beta chain sequence. Which antigen it targets is not known. The sample holds no much larger clone one base away, and base qualities are not on file. These data originate in a study of blood T cell repertoires in COVID-19 (dated by TCRdb to about 2020). Some background on the complete study: The collaborator samples originated in the United States, Italy and Spain and spanned the acute and convalescent phases of COVID-19. The prospective study material was composed of cDNA or gDNA derived from T cells, B-cell-depleted T cells, or PBMCs. Deeply sampled blood TCRbeta repertoires from subjects exposed to, actively infected with, or recovered from COVID-19 were included in the dataset. A freely available public database, intended as a resource for researchers studying the immune response to SARS-CoV-2, is where the repertoires were released. The samples were drawn from the first 160 participants of the ongoing ImmuneRACE study and from roughly 1,300 subjects provided by 6 global collaborators. Sample metadata almost always included a de-identified subject ID, COVID-19 status, age in years and sex. Where available, HLA class I and class II types were obtained from metadata supplied by the sample provider rather than from assay-based typing.

The immunoSEQ Assay, a bias-controlled multiplex PCR, was used to amplify TCRbeta CDR3 regions from genomic DNA. Concerning the study's data processing: The number of nucleated cells in each sample was estimated from the amplification of reference gene primers within the assay. To quantify the absolute abundance of each unique TCRbeta CDR3 rearrangement, sequence reads were collapsed and filtered. For each sample, productive Simpson clonality was calculated by taking the square root of Simpson's diversity index across productive rearrangements. TCRdb provides this immuneACCESS table in a form limited to in-frame rearrangements. Some clones are lacking; in checked studies, under half of them reflect an unresolved V gene, and why the rest are absent is not known. For V, J and clone size, that table is used; D and trimming come from the DNA. Recorded for this sample are about 270,000 clones; about 82% of them occurred a single time. Clones ranked in the top ten supply approximately 6% of the sample.

At one collaborating source in Seattle, patients were enrolled during active infection and were followed longitudinally through the course of disease. Each collaborating institution followed its own protocols to collect whole blood in K2EDTA tubes. For TCRbeta analysis, collaborators shipped samples in one of three forms: frozen whole blood, isolated PBMCs, or DNA extracted from either of those sample types. Counted from cysteine to phenylalanine, this CDR3 has 13 amino acids. CDR3 DNA only is kept here, 39 bases in frame from base 1. The junction shows trimming of 3 bases on V and 8 bases on J, plus 12 bases between the germline ends. Reading the germline V gene gives CDR1 SGHRS and CDR2 YFSETQ. Broader findings and caveats from the paper: The amount of clinical and demographic metadata varied by source and participant and was provided uncurated.

The sample was peripheral blood. The sequence links TRBV5-1 to TRBJ2-1; possibly the D gene is TRBD2, per 5 matching bases. This receptor was obtained from a woman older than 75 with COVID-19, enrolled during active disease. The base sequence is TGCGCCAGCAGCTATTCGAGGGTTGATGAGCAGTTCTTC. It encodes CASSYSRVDEQFF.